The 26 T cell receptor beta chains given below trace back to one sample, sequenced in a study of CD8 T cells in ankylosing spondylitis. Broader study findings: A TCR beta motif of several highly homologous variants appeared characteristic of ankylosing spondylitis blood.

Via MiXCR, TCRdb re-called the 5' RACE reads, giving one row per CDR3 protein. The sample consists of about 440,000 distinct CDR3 sequences, over 15% of them appearing once. These receptors are not linked to any known antigen. Sample: blood, either unsorted or a sorted T cell fraction (not recorded which). Receptor source: a male donor with ankylosing spondylitis.

This clonotype was found a few times. The chain couples TRBV9 to TRBJ1-1, with a weak D call TRBD1 (6 bases). This CDR3 has 12 residues. CDR1 and CDR2 (germline): SGDLS, YYNGEE. Trimming stripped 0 bases from V and 11 bases from J, with 11 bases between. CDR3 bases: TGTGCCAGCAGCGTAGGGGCAGGGGTTGCTTTCTTT. Translated: CASSVGAGVAFF.

The chain couples TRBV10-1 to TRBJ2-1, with D possibly matching TRBD1 (6 bases). Trimming shortened V by 6 bases and J by 8 bases, and 17 bases separated the two germline ends. CDR3 size: 14 residues. Germline assignment: CDR1 WNHNN and CDR2 SYGVQD (reference sequence). DNA for the CDR3: TGCGCCAGCAGACAGGGAACTCAAGGGGATGAGCAGTTCTTC. It translates to CASRQGTQGDEQFF.

This clonotype was recorded a few times. The chain has TRBV7-6 and TRBJ2-3; 7 nucleotides match TRBD2. After removal of 2 bases from V and 6 bases from J, the junction contained 11 bases not matched to a gene. Germline CDR1 is SGHVS and CDR2 is FNYEAQ. CDR3 length: 16 amino acids. The CDR3 spells CASSLSGGVVSDTQYF. DNA for the CDR3: TGTGCCAGCAGCTTATCGGGGGGAGTTGTATCGGATACGCAGTATTTT.

There are a few counts of this clonotype. V is TRBV20-1 and J is TRBJ1-6; TRBD1 aligns across 9 bases. The CDR3 has 14 amino acids. CDR1 and CDR2 from the germline V gene are DFQATT and SNEGSKA (reference sequence). The junction had 2 bases not matched to a gene; V was cut back by 1 base and J by 7 bases. For the CDR3, the DNA is TGCAGTGCTAGAGCGACAGGGGGGAATTCACCCCTCCACTTT. Translated: CSARATGGNSPLHF.

This clonotype has ten or more counts. The chain couples TRBV5-1 to TRBJ2-1; D is perhaps TRBD2 (6 bases). From germline, CDR1 is SGHRS and CDR2 YFSETQ. The CDR3 covers 17 residues. Trimming pared 0 bases from V and 0 bases from J, leaving 13 bases between. CDR3 coding DNA: TGCGCCAGCAGCTTGGTTGGGGGGTCCGGCTCCTACAATGAGCAGTTCTTC. It specifies CASSLVGGSGSYNEQFF.

V gene TRBV20-1 combines with J gene TRBJ2-1; no clear D. The CDR3 totals 16 residues. Trimming took off 1 base at V and 0 bases at J, with 13 bases between the two ends. Per the germline V gene, CDR1 is DFQATT and CDR2 is SNEGSKA (reference sequence). The CDR3 sequence is CSARVAGSLSYNEQFF. CDR3 DNA: TGCAGTGCTAGAGTGGCCGGCTCCCTCTCCTACAATGAGCAGTTCTTC.

The chain links TRBV28 to TRBJ2-7; TRBD1 matches at 9 bases. Unmatched junction bases numbered 12, after V lost 4 bases and J lost 5 bases. This CDR3 comprises 16 residues. The germline gives CDR1 MDHEN, CDR2 SYDVKM. The DNA of the CDR3 is TGTGCCAGCAGTTCCTCCCGCCTCGGGACAGGGAACGAGCAGTACTTC. This codes for CASSSSRLGTGNEQYF.

To note about this clonotype: Possible read error: a much larger clone is one base away. The J gene is TRBJ1-6, the V gene TRBV3-1; 10 bases are a match to TRBD1. The CDR3 totals 14 residues. Trimming cost V 3 bases and J 8 bases; bases outside gene matches: 1. The germline V gene has CDR1 LGHDT and CDR2 YNNKEL (reference sequence). As DNA, the CDR3 is TGTGCCAGCAGCCACGGACAGGGGGATTCACCCCTCCACTTT. Translating gives CASSHGQGDSPLHF.

The sample holds a few counts of this clonotype. The genes are TRBV25-1 and TRBJ2-7, with TRBD1 identical over 9 bases. Germline CDR1 is MGHDK and CDR2 is SYGVNS. After removal of 3 bases from V and 4 bases from J, the junction contained 4 bases not matched to a gene. This CDR3 spans 14 amino acids. The CDR3 protein is CASSEGQGRYEQYF. CDR3 DNA sequence: TGTGCCAGCAGTGAGGGACAGGGTCGGTACGAGCAGTACTTC.

This clonotype was seen only a few times. J is TRBJ2-1 and V is TRBV20-1; TRBD2 is a possible D gene (5 bases). Trimming cost V 6 bases and J 0 bases, with 12 bases left between them. The germline V gene encodes CDR1 DFQATT and CDR2 SNEGSKA (reference sequence). CDR3 length: 14 amino acids. The CDR3 region is CSAPLGSSYNEQFF. The CDR3 nucleotides read TGCAGTGCCCCCCTTGGGAGCTCCTACAATGAGCAGTTCTTC.

The chain has TRBV20-1 and TRBJ1-4; TRBD1 might be the D (5 bases). CDR1 DFQATT and CDR2 SNEGSKA come from the germline V gene (reference sequence). With 3 bases removed from V and 7 bases from J, the gap between germline ends came to 12 bases. The CDR3 runs to 13 residues. The CDR3 protein is CSASSGVSEKLFF. CDR3 coding DNA: TGCAGTGCTAGCTCGGGGGTTAGTGAAAAACTGTTTTTT.

This clonotype was seen more than once but under ten times. The CDR3 coding sequence is TGTGCCAGCAAGGACAGGGTCGTGACTGAAGCTTTCTTT. It codes for CASKDRVVTEAFF. J is TRBJ1-1 and V is TRBV5-5, with 8 bases matching TRBD1. Germline V gene sequence: CDR1 SGHKS, CDR2 YYEKEE (reference sequence). V dropped 6 bases and J dropped 5; count of bases not matched to a gene: 6. The CDR3 contains 13 residues.

This clonotype was detected a few times. This chain links TRBV7-2 with TRBJ2-2; D remains unclear. The CDR3 loop spans 14 amino acids. V dropped 5 bases and J dropped 7 bases, with 14 bases sitting between them. Germline assignment: CDR1 SGHTA and CDR2 FQGNSA. CDR3 residues: CASSPVRTHGELFF. CDR3 bases: TGTGCCAGCAGCCCTGTAAGGACCCACGGGGAGCTGTTTTTT.

This sequence joins TRBV10-3 and TRBJ1-2; a possible D gene is TRBD1 (5 bases). There are 14 residues in the CDR3. V shed 4 bases and J shed 7 bases, with 16 bases lying between them. The germline V gene encodes CDR1 ENHRY and CDR2 SYGVKD. CDR3 bases: TGTGCCATCAGTGGGGGGACCAACTCCGCTGGCTACACCTTC. This sequence encodes CAISGGTNSAGYTF.

V is TRBV2 and J is TRBJ2-1; the D gene could be TRBD1 or TRBD2 (6 bases each). Trimming took off 3 bases at V and 3 bases at J, with 15 bases between the two ends. The CDR3 is 16 residues long. Per germline, CDR1 SNHLY and CDR2 FYNNEI. In DNA form, the CDR3 reads TGTGCCAGCAGTGAGTCCGGGGGCACCCTCTACAATGAGCAGTTCTTC. Translating gives CASSESGGTLYNEQFF.

The chain employs TRBV19 and TRBJ2-5, with D tentatively TRBD1 (5 bases). CDR3 size: 14 residues. Germline assignment: CDR1 LNHDA and CDR2 SQIVND (reference sequence). V lost 3 bases to trimming and J lost 4 bases, with 12 bases between them. The CDR3 DNA sequence: TGTGCCAGTAGTATGGCGCAGGGCAGAGAGACCCAGTACTTC. Translated, it gives CASSMAQGRETQYF.

The chain uses TRBV20-1 and TRBJ2-7; D might be TRBD1 (5 bases). The CDR3 runs to 12 residues. The germline CDR1 and CDR2 sequences are DFQATT and SNEGSKA (reference sequence). V dropped 6 bases and J dropped 5 bases, with 14 bases sitting between them. The CDR3 reads CSARAGMNEQYF. The CDR3 nucleotides read TGCAGTGCCCGAGCAGGGATGAACGAGCAGTACTTC.

The chain recombines TRBV20-1 with TRBJ2-3; D is ambiguous. CDR3 length: 14 amino acids. Germline CDR1 reads DFQATT; CDR2 reads SNEGSKA (reference sequence). V lost 4 bases, J lost 4 bases, and 15 bases lay in between. The CDR3 nucleotides read TGCAGTGCTACCAGAGACCGGGCCGCAGATACGCAGTATTTT. This translates into CSATRDRAADTQYF.

J is TRBJ2-7 and V is TRBV6-5; tentatively, D is TRBD2 (5 bases). Trimming took off 4 bases at V and 6 bases at J, with 16 bases between the two ends. This CDR3 region has 14 residues. From germline, CDR1 is MNHEY and CDR2 SVGAGI. The CDR3 loop is CASSSGLATGEQYF. As DNA, the CDR3 is TGTGCCAGCAGTTCCGGACTCGCTACGGGCGAGCAGTACTTC.

This clonotype was counted between two and nine times. CDR3 residues: CASTGTGDGYTF. The DNA for the CDR3 is TGTGCCAGCACCGGGACAGGGGATGGCTACACCTTC. The chain recombines TRBV6-2 or TRBV6-3 with TRBJ1-2, with 10 bases lining up with TRBD1. This CDR3 has 12 residues. Germline loops: CDR1 MNHEY, CDR2 SVGEGT. V lost 7 bases to trimming and J lost 6 bases; unmatched junction nucleotides: 2.

This chain connects TRBV20-1 to TRBJ1-1; no clear D gene. In germline, CDR1 is DFQATT, CDR2 SNEGSKA (reference sequence). Trimming removed 3 bases at V and 1 base at J, with 3 bases between. The CDR3 is 11 residues long. CDR3 residues: CSASKNTEAFF. For the CDR3, the DNA is TGCAGTGCTAGTAAGAACACTGAAGCTTTCTTT.

V usage is TRBV12-3 or TRBV12-4 and J usage is TRBJ2-7; 8 positions agree with TRBD2. The J segment lost 6 bases and the V segment lost 3 bases, leaving 10 bases of the junction unmatched. There are 15 residues in the CDR3. The CDR3 is CASSFRAGASPEQYF. The CDR3 DNA follows: TGTGCCAGCAGTTTTCGAGCGGGAGCAAGCCCCGAGCAGTACTTC.

This clonotype was recorded once. The chain has TRBV4-1 and TRBJ2-2, with 8 bases matching TRBD2. CDR1 is MGHRA and CDR2 is YSYEKL in the germline V gene. The CDR3 totals 17 residues. V shed 1 base and J 9 bases; nucleotides not matched to a gene: 13. The CDR3 coding sequence is TGCGCCAGCAGCCAAGCGCTAGCGGGTGGAAAGTCCAGGGAGCTGTTTTTT. It specifies CASSQALAGGKSRELFF.

The sample holds a few counts of this clonotype. V gene TRBV20-1 combines with J gene TRBJ2-5; TRBD2 aligns across 9 bases. Germline values: CDR1 DFQATT, CDR2 SNEGSKA (reference sequence). V lost 5 bases and J lost 14; bases outside the gene matches: 15. CDR3 length: 13 amino acids. The CDR3 is CSAAGGLAGTPYF. The CDR3 coding sequence is TGCAGTGCTGCGGGGGGACTAGCAGGGACCCCATACTTC.

J is TRBJ2-4 and V is TRBV6-5; 8 bases agree with TRBD2. Per the germline V gene, CDR1 is MNHEY and CDR2 is SVGAGI. V shed 0 bases, J shed 6 bases, and the junction held 10 bases outside the gene matches. The CDR3 loop spans 17 amino acids. CDR3 amino acids: CASSYSRRGDSGNIQYF. DNA of the CDR3: TGTGCCAGCAGTTACTCGAGGCGGGGGGACTCTGGAAACATTCAGTACTTC.

J is TRBJ2-7 and V is TRBV6-2 or TRBV6-3; D may correspond to TRBD1 or TRBD2 (6 bases each). Germline V gene lookup returns CDR1 MNHEY and CDR2 SVGEGT. The CDR3 spans 15 residues. Trimming pared 6 bases from V and 0 bases from J, leaving 15 bases between. The CDR3 spells CASSPYREVSYEQYF. In DNA, the CDR3 is TGTGCCAGCAGCCCCTACAGGGAGGTCTCCTACGAGCAGTACTTC.